This paragraph reports one T cell receptor (beta chain). The junction differs from germline at one of its ends, possibly a read error. For the second PCR, which ran for about 7 to 12 cycles, a sample-barcoded 5' primer and a J-beta primer mix were used. Each CDR3 protein gets one entry after TCRdb re-called the 5' RACE reads with MiXCR. The sample has 850,000 to 1,000,000 distinct CDR3 sequences; about 48% are singletons. These data originate in a study of blood T cells in healthy people across ages. CDR1 is SQVTM, CDR2 ANQGSEA, per germline. The CDR3 runs to 12 residues. The chain has TRBV29-1 and TRBJ1-2; D is possibly TRBD1 (5 bases). Sequencing was done on a sample of blood. This clonotype was obtained from a man in his thirties or forties in good health. CDR3 in DNA: TGCGGCGTTGAAAGCCAGGGCTGCGGCTACACCTTC. The encoded protein is CGVESQGCGYTF.